This TCR beta chain was found in a study of cytomegalovirus exposure and HLA in healthy donors. For the study at large: Some 85 million unique TCRs from HLA-typed donors were held in an early data release. General study results and limits: TCR beta sequences numbering about 17,000 were associated with HLA alleles at 0.05 false discovery rate in a later analysis. Being productive about 90% or about 30% of the time was typical of most TCR beta V segments in an earlier analysis.

The CDR3 is 13 residues long. The germline V gene encodes CDR1 MGHRA and CDR2 YSYEKL. V lost 0 bases and J 7 bases, leaving 10 bases between the germline ends. Concerning this clone itself: Antigen: not known.

The PCR ran on 60 Vbeta and 13 Jbeta primers. The method was immunoSEQ multiplex PCR; TCRdb's version includes in-frame clones alone and lacks a portion of them. The sample has over 150,000 clones, 85% seen once. The sample consisted of PBMCs. The receptor comes from a boy aged 2 to 9 in good health and CMV-seronegative. The chain recombines TRBV4-1 with TRBJ2-7; the D is unclear. The CDR3 loop is CASSQDFAGEQYV. CDR3 DNA: TGCGCCAGCAGCCAAGATTTTGCCGGGGAGCAGTACGTC.